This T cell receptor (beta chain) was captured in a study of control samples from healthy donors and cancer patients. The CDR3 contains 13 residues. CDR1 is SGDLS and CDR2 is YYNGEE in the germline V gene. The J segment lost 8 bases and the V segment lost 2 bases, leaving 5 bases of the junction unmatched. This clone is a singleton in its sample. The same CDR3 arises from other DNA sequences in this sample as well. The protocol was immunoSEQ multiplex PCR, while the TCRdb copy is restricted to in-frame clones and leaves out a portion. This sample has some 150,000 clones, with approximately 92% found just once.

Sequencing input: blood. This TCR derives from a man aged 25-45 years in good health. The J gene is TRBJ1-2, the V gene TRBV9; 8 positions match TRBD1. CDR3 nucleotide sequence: TGTGCCAGCAGCGTCACAGGGGGGCGGGGCTACACCTTC. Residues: CASSVTGGRGYTF.